This note documents a single T cell receptor beta chain sequence. What it binds is unknown. This sample is drawn from a study of OX40 agonist ivuxolimab in advanced cancers. Turning to the study itself: People in dose escalation had one of these cancers: hepatocellular carcinoma, melanoma, renal cell or head and neck cancer. Study results and limitations: The investigators did not determine what antigen specificity the expanded peripheral T cells had. There was clonal expansion of CD4+ and CD8+ blood T cells by week 6 at 0.1 to 3.0 mg/kg. Averaging showed that CD8+ T cells had more expanded clones than CD4+ did.

J gave up 3 bases and V 3 bases, and 8 bases lay outside the gene matches. There are 16 residues in the CDR3. The V gene's germline CDR1 is ENHRY and CDR2 SYGVKD. Measured with immunoSEQ multiplex PCR; TCRdb has only the in-frame clones, and not every one. The sample has 90,000 or so clones; 87% are singletons. The origin of this receptor is an adult with an advanced solid tumor such as melanoma, head and neck, liver or kidney cancer. The chain links TRBV10-3 to TRBJ1-2; 9 nucleotides agree with TRBD1. The specimen comprised CD4+ or CD8+ T cells sorted from blood, sampled in a trial of the OX40 agonist ivuxolimab. The CDR3 spells CAISEPGTGFDYGYTF. The CDR3 coding sequence is TGTGCCATCAGTGAACCGGGGACAGGGTTCGACTATGGCTACACCTTC.